The 20 T cell receptor beta chains below come from one sample, sequenced in a study of cytomegalovirus exposure and HLA in healthy donors. TCRdb's copy holds only in-frame clones and misses some; the assay was immunoSEQ multiplex PCR. This table holds some 170,000 clones, 80% to 90% found once. Material for sequencing was PBMCs. These receptors came from a woman younger than 30 in good health and CMV-seronegative.

The chain employs TRBV10-3 and TRBJ2-7; TRBD2 aligns across 12 bases. The V segment lost 10 bases and the J segment 2 bases; nucleotides outside the gene matches: 9. Germline CDR1 and CDR2: ENHRY and SYGVKD. The CDR3 sequence is 15 residues long. CDR3 region: CATGGLAGGTYEQYF. CDR3 DNA sequence: TGTGCCACGGGAGGGCTAGCGGGGGGGACCTACGAGCAGTACTTC.

The rearrangement links TRBV6-5 to TRBJ1-1; 8 bases map to TRBD1. CDR3 length equals 15 residues. Germline CDR1 reads MNHEY; CDR2 reads SVGAGI. The V gene end was trimmed by 6 bases and the J gene end by 1 base; junction bases not matched to a gene: 7. This CDR3 reads CASRTLGTGNTEAFF. The CDR3 nucleotides read TGTGCCAGCAGAACCCTCGGGACAGGGAACACTGAAGCTTTCTTT.

This chain uses TRBV7-8 with TRBJ1-1; weak D call: TRBD1 (6 bases). The CDR3 has 14 residues. Germline lookup yields CDR1 SGHVS and CDR2 FQNEAQ. The V end was cut by 2 bases, the J end by 5 bases, with 12 bases between. The CDR3 nucleotides read TGTGCCAGCAGCTTAATCAGGGGCGTTACTGAAGCTTTCTTT. Its protein product is CASSLIRGVTEAFF. The full variable domain, completed using reference TRBV7-8 and TRBJ1-1, is GAGVSQSPRYKVAKRGQDVALRCDPISGHVSLFWYQQALGQGPEFLTYFQNEAQLDKSGLPSDRFFAERPEGSVSTLKIQRTQQEDSAVYLCASSLIRGVTEAFFGQGTRLTVV.

V is TRBV27 and J is TRBJ1-1, with a possible D match to TRBD1 (5 bases). This CDR3 spans 15 amino acids. Looked up from germline, CDR1 is MNHEY and CDR2 is SMNVEV (reference sequence). V gave up 10 bases and J gave up 0 bases, with 18 bases separating them. CDR3 DNA sequence: TGTGCCACCCAAACCCCAGGGTCCGTGAACACTGAAGCTTTCTTT. It yields the protein CATQTPGSVNTEAFF.

V gene TRBV30 combines with J gene TRBJ2-7; D is perhaps TRBD2 (5 bases). The V gene lost 1 base and the J gene lost 2 bases, with 9 bases spanning the gap. CDR3 length: 13 amino acids. From germline, CDR1 is GTSNPN and CDR2 SVGIG (reference sequence). The CDR3 loop is CAWSAKTTYEQYF. The CDR3 coding sequence is TGTGCCTGGAGTGCGAAGACTACCTACGAGCAGTACTTC.

The genes are TRBV18 and TRBJ2-1; 9 bases agree with TRBD2. This CDR3 contains 12 residues. The germline gives CDR1 KGHSH, CDR2 LQKENI. V shed 3 bases and J 10 bases; nucleotides not matched to a gene: 1. The CDR3 here is CASSPLAGEQFF. In DNA form, the CDR3 reads TGTGCCAGCTCACCGCTAGCGGGGGAGCAGTTCTTC.

The chain joins TRBV9 to TRBJ2-7, with D maybe TRBD1 (5 bases). The CDR3 is 14 residues long. Germline CDR1 and CDR2: SGDLS and YYNGEE. V lost 0 bases and J 3 bases, leaving 10 bases between the germline ends. CDR3 region: CASSVGDRNYEQYF. In nucleotides, the CDR3 is TGTGCCAGCAGCGTAGGAGACAGAAACTACGAGCAGTACTTC.

In nucleotides, the CDR3 is TGCGCCACCCAGTCCAACAGGGGGTCTTCCTGGGATACGCAGTATTTT. This codes for CATQSNRGSSWDTQYF. The chain carries TRBV10-2 and TRBJ2-3; 8 bases agree with TRBD1. The ends lost 10 bases at V and 6 bases at J; junction bases unmatched: 18. CDR3 length equals 16 residues. From germline, CDR1 is WSHSY and CDR2 SAAADI.

V gene TRBV5-6 combines with J gene TRBJ2-1, with TRBD1 identical over 10 bases. Germline V gives CDR1 SGHDT, CDR2 YYEEEE. The CDR3 totals 14 residues. J gave up 6 bases and V 3 bases, and 3 bases lay outside the gene matches. CDR3 residues: CASSSDRGLNEQFF. DNA of the CDR3: TGTGCCAGCAGCTCCGACAGGGGGCTCAATGAGCAGTTCTTC.

This chain links TRBV6-6 with TRBJ1-2; 7 bases agree with TRBD1. With 6 bases clipped from V and 4 bases from J, the junction kept 5 bases outside the gene matches. Per germline, CDR1 MNHNY and CDR2 SVGAGI (reference sequence). The CDR3 runs 13 residues. The CDR3 sequence: CASSPGQRYGYTF. The DNA of the CDR3 is TGTGCCAGCAGCCCGGGACAGCGCTATGGCTACACCTTC.

This chain links TRBV9 with TRBJ2-5; tentatively, D is TRBD2 (5 bases). In germline, CDR1 is SGDLS, CDR2 YYNGEE. The germline V and J ends were trimmed by 4 bases and 2 bases, with 18 bases remaining between them. CDR3 length: 16 amino acids. In DNA form, the CDR3 reads TGTGCCAGCAGCCTCTCACTGGAGGAGAATCAAGAGACCCAGTACTTC. It codes for CASSLSLEENQETQYF.

The chain couples TRBV6-4 to TRBJ1-2, with D possibly TRBD1 on 5 matching bases. Trimming cost V 4 bases and J 2 bases, with 11 bases left between them. The germline V gene has CDR1 MRHNA and CDR2 SNTAGT. CDR3 length equals 14 residues. The chain's CDR3 is CASSAGTGNYGYTF. As DNA, the CDR3 is TGTGCCAGCAGTGCCGGGACTGGGAACTATGGCTACACCTTC.

J is TRBJ2-7 and V is TRBV27, with a tentative D call TRBD2 (6 bases). Germline CDR1 reads MNHEY; CDR2 reads SMNVEV (reference sequence). The length of the CDR3 is 13 residues. Deletions cut 8 bases from V and 1 base from J, with 12 bases between. CDR3 protein: CASSYGTSYEQYF. CDR3 DNA sequence: TGTGCCAGCTCCTATGGGACTTCCTACGAGCAGTACTTC.

This clone was detected once. The chain carries TRBV7-8 and TRBJ2-7; the D gene is possibly TRBD1 (5 bases). The CDR3 contains 15 residues. The germline gives CDR1 SGHVS, CDR2 FQNEAQ. Trimming shortened V by 2 bases and J by 2 bases, and 13 bases separated the two germline ends. The CDR3 is CASSLRADIAYEQYF. The CDR3, as DNA: TGTGCCAGCAGCTTAAGGGCGGACATCGCCTACGAGCAGTACTTC. The variable domain in full, completed from reference TRBV7-8 and TRBJ2-7, reads GAGVSQSPRYKVAKRGQDVALRCDPISGHVSLFWYQQALGQGPEFLTYFQNEAQLDKSGLPSDRFFAERPEGSVSTLKIQRTQQEDSAVYLCASSLRADIAYEQYFGPGTRLTVT.

This chain links TRBV4-1 with TRBJ2-1; the D gene is possibly TRBD1 (7 bases). CDR1 and CDR2 from the germline V gene are MGHRA and YSYEKL. Trimming removed 2 bases from V and 14 bases from J, with 16 bases in between. The CDR3 has 13 amino acids. The CDR3 nucleotides are TGCGCCAGCAGCCAATACGGGGGCCAGGGGGAGTTCTTC. Its protein is CASSQYGGQGEFF.

This clone was observed a few times. The chain has TRBV7-6 and TRBJ2-5; D perhaps matches TRBD1 (7 bases). The CDR3 is made up of 15 amino acids. The V gene's germline CDR1 is SGHVS and CDR2 FNYEAQ. V was trimmed by 4 bases and J by 5 bases, leaving 17 bases between them. CDR3 nucleotides: TGTGCCAGCAGCTCGTGGAGGGGGCGAGGGGAGACCCAGTACTTC. This translates into CASSSWRGRGETQYF.

The rearrangement joins TRBV6-5 to TRBJ2-2; no reliable D call. CDR1 MNHEY and CDR2 SVGAGI come from the germline V gene. This CDR3 spans 15 amino acids. V was cut by 0 bases and J by 6 bases, with 11 bases left in between. The DNA for the CDR3 is TGTGCCAGCAGTTACTCGAGTACGCTAGCCGGGGAGCTGTTTTTT. Translation: CASSYSSTLAGELFF.

V usage is TRBV11-2 and J usage is TRBJ1-2; D remains ambiguous. The CDR3 is made up of 14 amino acids. The germline V and J ends were trimmed by 2 bases and 4 bases, with 11 bases remaining between them. Germline CDR1 reads SGHAT; CDR2 reads FQNNGV. This chain's CDR3 is CASSLIGGVYGYTF. The CDR3 nucleotides read TGTGCCAGCAGCTTAATCGGAGGCGTCTATGGCTACACCTTC.

This chain links TRBV10-2 with TRBJ2-7, with 9 positions matching TRBD2. J lost 2 bases, V lost 6 bases, and 8 bases had no gene match. Germline CDR1 reads WSHSY; CDR2 reads SAAADI. This CDR3 comprises 15 residues. The CDR3 loop is CASRGTSIITYEQYF. The DNA for the CDR3 is TGCGCCAGCAGGGGGACTAGCATCATAACCTACGAGCAGTACTTC.

The chain combines TRBV6-1 with TRBJ1-5; D gene ambiguous. V shed 2 bases and J shed 6 bases, with 11 bases lying between them. Germline loops: CDR1 MNHNS, CDR2 SASEGT. The CDR3 consists of 14 residues. DNA of the CDR3: TGTGCCAGCAGTGAATCGGGTTGGAGTCAGCCCCAGCATTTT. Protein sequence: CASSESGWSQPQHF.